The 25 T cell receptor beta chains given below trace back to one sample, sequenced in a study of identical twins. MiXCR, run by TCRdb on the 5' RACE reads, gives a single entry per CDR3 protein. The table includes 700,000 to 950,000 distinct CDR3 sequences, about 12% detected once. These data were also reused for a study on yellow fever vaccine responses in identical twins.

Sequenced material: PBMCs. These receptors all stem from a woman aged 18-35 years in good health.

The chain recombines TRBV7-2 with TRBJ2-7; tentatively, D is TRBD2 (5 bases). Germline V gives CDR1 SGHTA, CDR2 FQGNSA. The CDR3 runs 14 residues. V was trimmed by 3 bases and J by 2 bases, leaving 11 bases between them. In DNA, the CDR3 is TGTGCCAGCAGCTTCCCGGGAAAGACCTACGAGCAGTACTTC. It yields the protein CASSFPGKTYEQYF.

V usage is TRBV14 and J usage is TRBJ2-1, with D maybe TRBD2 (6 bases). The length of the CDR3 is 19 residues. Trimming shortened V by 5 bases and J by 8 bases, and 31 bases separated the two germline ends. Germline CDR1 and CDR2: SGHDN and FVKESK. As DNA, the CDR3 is TGTGCCAGCAGCAAACACCCGGACGGAACCGGGACTTCCAGCCATGAGCAGTTCTTC. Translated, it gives CASSKHPDGTGTSSHEQFF.

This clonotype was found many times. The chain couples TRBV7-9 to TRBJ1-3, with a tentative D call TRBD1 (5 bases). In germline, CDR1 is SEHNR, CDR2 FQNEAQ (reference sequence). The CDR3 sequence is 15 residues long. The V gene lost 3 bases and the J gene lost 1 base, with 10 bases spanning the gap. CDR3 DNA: TGTGCCAGCAGCTTGACCGGGACGTCTGGAAACACCATATATTTT. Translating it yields CASSLTGTSGNTIYF.

CDR3 residues: CASSQEGVHEQYV. The CDR3 bases are TGTGCCAGCAGCCAAGAAGGAGTGCACGAGCAGTACGTC. V and J are TRBV14 and TRBJ2-7, with unresolved D. Looked up from germline, CDR1 is SGHDN and CDR2 is FVKESK. The CDR3 extends over 13 amino acids. V was shortened by 0 bases and J by 5 bases, with 8 bases between the two germline ends.

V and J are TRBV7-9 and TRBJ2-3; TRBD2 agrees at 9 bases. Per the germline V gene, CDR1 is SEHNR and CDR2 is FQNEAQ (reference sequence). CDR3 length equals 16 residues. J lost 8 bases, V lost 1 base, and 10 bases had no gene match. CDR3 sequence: CASSLEVAGAQGTQYF. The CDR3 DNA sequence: TGTGCCAGCAGCTTAGAGGTAGCGGGGGCCCAGGGTACGCAGTATTTT. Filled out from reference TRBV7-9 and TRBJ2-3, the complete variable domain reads DTGVSQNPRHKITKRGQNVTFRCDPISEHNRLYWYRQTLGQGPEFLTYFQNEAQLEKSRLLSDRFSAERPKGSFSTLEIQRTEQGDSAMYLCASSLEVAGAQGTQYFGPGTRLTVL.

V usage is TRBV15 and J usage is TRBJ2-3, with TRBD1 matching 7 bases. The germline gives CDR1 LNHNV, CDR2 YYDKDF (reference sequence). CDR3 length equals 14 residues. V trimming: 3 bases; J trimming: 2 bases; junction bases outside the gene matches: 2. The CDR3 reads CATSRTGYTDTQYF. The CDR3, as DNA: TGTGCCACCAGCAGGACAGGGTACACAGATACGCAGTATTTT.

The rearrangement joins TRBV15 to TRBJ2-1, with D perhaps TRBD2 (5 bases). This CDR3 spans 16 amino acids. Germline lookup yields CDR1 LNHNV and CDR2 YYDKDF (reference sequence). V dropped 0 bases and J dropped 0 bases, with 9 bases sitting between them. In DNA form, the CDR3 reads TGTGCCACCAGCAGAGATGTTGGGAGCTCCTACAATGAGCAGTTCTTC. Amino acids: CATSRDVGSSYNEQFF.

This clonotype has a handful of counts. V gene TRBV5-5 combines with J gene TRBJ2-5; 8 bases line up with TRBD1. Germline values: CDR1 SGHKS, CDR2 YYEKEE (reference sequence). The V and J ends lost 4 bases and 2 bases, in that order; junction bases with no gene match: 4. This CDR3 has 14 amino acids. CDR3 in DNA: TGTGCCAGCAGCCATAGGACAGGGCAAGAGACCCAGTACTTC. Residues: CASSHRTGQETQYF.

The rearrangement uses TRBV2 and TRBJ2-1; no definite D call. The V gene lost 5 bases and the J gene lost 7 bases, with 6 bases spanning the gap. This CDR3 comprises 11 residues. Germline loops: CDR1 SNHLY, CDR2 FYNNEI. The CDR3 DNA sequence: TGTGCCAGCAGTACCCAGAATGAGCAGTTCTTC. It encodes CASSTQNEQFF.

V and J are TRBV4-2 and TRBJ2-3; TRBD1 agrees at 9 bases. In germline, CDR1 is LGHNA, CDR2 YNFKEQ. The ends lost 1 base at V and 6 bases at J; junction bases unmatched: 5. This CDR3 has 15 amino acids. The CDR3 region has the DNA TGTGCCAGCAGCCAAGGGGACAGGGATCAGGATACGCAGTATTTT. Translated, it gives CASSQGDRDQDTQYF.

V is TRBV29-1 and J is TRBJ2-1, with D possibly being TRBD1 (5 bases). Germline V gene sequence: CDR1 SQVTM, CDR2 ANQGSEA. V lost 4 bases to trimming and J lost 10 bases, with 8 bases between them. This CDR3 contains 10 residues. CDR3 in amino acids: CSVVGREQFF. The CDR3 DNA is TGCAGCGTTGTGGGGCGGGAGCAGTTCTTC.

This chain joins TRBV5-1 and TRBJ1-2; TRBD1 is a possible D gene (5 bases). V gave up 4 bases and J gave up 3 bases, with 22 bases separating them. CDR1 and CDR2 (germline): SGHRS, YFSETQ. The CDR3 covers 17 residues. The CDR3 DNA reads TGCGCCAGCAGCCGCCACACGCCAAAACAGGAGGACTATGGCTACACCTTC. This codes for CASSRHTPKQEDYGYTF.

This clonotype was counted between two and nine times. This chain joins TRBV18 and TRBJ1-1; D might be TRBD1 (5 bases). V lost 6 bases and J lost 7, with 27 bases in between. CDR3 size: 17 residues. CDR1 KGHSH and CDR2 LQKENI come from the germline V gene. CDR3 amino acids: CASSQLPSEGQPIEAFF. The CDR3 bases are TGTGCCAGCTCCCAATTACCCAGTGAGGGGCAACCCATTGAAGCTTTCTTT.

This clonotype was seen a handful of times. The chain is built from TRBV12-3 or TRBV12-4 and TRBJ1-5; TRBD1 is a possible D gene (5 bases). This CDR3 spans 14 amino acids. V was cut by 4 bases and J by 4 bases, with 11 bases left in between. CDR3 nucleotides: TGTGCCAGCAGTTCGGGACTACAGAATCAGCCCCAGCATTTT. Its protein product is CASSSGLQNQPQHF.

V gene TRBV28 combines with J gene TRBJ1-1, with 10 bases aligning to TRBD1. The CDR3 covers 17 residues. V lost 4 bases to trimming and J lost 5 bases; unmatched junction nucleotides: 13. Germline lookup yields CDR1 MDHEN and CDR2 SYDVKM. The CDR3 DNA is TGTGCCAGCAGTTCTTCATCGGGACAGGGGAGAAGGACTGAAGCTTTCTTT. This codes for CASSSSSGQGRRTEAFF.

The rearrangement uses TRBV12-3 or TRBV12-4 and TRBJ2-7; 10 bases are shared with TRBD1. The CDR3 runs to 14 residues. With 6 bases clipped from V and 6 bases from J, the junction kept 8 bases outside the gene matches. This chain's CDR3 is CASRTGTGDAEQYF. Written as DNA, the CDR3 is TGTGCCAGCAGAACCGGGACAGGGGATGCCGAGCAGTACTTC.

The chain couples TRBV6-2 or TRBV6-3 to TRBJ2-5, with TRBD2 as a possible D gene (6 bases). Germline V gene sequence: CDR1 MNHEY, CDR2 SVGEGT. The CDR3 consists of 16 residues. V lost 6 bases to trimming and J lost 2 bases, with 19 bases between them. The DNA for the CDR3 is TGTGCCAGCAGCCCCGCTGGGCGGGGATTACAAGAGACCCAGTACTTC. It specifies CASSPAGRGLQETQYF.

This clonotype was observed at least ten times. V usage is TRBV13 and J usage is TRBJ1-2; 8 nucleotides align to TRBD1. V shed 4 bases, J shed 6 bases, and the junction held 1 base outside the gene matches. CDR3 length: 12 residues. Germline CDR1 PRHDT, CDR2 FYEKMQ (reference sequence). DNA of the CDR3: TGTGCCAGCAGCTCGACAGGGGATGGCTACACCTTC. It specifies CASSSTGDGYTF. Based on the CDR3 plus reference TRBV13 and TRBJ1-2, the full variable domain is AAGVIQSPRHLIKEKRETATLKCYPIPRHDTVYWYQQGPGQDPQFLISFYEKMQSDKGSIPDRFSAQQFSDYHSELNMSSLELGDSALYFCASSSTGDGYTFGSGTRLTVV.

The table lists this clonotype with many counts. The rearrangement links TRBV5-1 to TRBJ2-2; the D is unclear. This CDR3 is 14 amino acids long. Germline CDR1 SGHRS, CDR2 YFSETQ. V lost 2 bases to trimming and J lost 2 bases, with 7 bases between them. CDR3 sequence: CASSFTGNTGELFF. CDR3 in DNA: TGCGCCAGCAGCTTCACTGGAAACACCGGGGAGCTGTTTTTT.

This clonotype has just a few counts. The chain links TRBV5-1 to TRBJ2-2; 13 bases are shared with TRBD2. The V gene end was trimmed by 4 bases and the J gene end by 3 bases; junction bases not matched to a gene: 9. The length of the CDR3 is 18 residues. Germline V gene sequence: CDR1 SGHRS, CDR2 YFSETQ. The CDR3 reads CASSASGLAGSDTGELFF. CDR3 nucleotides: TGCGCCAGCAGCGCCTCGGGACTAGCGGGGTCGGACACCGGGGAGCTGTTTTTT.

The CDR3 is CASIGTSGTTDTQYF. As DNA, the CDR3 is TGCGCCAGCATAGGGACTAGCGGGACCACAGATACGCAGTATTTT. The rearrangement links TRBV5-1 to TRBJ2-3; 13 bases match TRBD2. The ends lost 6 bases at V and 2 bases at J; junction bases unmatched: 3. CDR3 length: 15 amino acids. Germline V gene lookup returns CDR1 SGHRS and CDR2 YFSETQ.

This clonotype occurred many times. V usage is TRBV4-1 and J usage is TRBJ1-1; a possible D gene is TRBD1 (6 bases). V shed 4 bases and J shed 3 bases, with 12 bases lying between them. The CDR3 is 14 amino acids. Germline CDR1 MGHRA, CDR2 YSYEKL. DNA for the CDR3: TGCGCCAGCAGCCGACCTGCAGGGGACACTGAAGCTTTCTTT. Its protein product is CASSRPAGDTEAFF.

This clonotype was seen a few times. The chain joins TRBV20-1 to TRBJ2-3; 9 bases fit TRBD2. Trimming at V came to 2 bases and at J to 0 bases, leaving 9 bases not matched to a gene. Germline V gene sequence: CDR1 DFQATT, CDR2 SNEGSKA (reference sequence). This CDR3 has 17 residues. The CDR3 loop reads CSARRASGTPSTDTQYF. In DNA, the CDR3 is TGCAGTGCTAGACGGGCTAGCGGGACTCCTAGCACAGATACGCAGTATTTT.

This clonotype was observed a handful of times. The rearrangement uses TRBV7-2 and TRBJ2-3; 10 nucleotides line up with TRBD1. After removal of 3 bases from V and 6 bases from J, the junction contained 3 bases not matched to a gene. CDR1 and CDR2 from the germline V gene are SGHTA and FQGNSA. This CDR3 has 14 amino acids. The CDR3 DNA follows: TGTGCCAGCAGCTTGGGGACAGGGGTGGATACGCAGTATTTT. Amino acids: CASSLGTGVDTQYF.

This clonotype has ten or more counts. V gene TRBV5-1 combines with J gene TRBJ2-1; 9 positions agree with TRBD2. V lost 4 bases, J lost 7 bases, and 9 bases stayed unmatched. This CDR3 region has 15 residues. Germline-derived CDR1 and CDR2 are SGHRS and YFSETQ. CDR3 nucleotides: TGCGCCAGCAGCGTAAATAGCGGGAGTGGGAATGAGCAGTTCTTC. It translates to CASSVNSGSGNEQFF.